Shown below are 32 T cell receptor beta chains from a single sample sequenced in a study of response to subunit inactivated influenza vaccine. TCRdb ran MiXCR on the RT-PCR reads and lists one entry per CDR3 protein. The repertoire includes about 780,000 distinct CDR3 sequences, around a sixth of them detected once, and 11% sits in the top ten. The starting material was PBMCs from blood, obtained around 5 days after vaccination. These TCRs come from a middle-aged man who received an inactivated influenza vaccine.

The chain links TRBV5-1 to TRBJ2-2; D is perhaps TRBD2 (6 bases). The CDR3 has 17 amino acids. The V gene's germline CDR1 is SGHRS and CDR2 YFSETQ. Trimming shortened V by 1 base and J by 3 bases, and 16 bases separated the two germline ends. The CDR3 protein is CASSLRSGGFDTGELFF. CDR3 nucleotide sequence: TGCGCCAGCAGCTTGAGATCCGGGGGTTTCGACACCGGGGAGCTGTTTTTT.

This clonotype was observed at least ten times. The gene calls are TRBV5-1 and TRBJ2-7; 7 bases line up with TRBD2. The CDR3 is made up of 14 amino acids. V lost 4 bases, J lost 7 bases, and 11 bases stayed unmatched. Germline-derived CDR1 and CDR2 are SGHRS and YFSETQ. The CDR3 here is CASSLAAGVFEQYF. The CDR3 DNA reads TGCGCCAGCAGCCTGGCCGCGGGGGTCTTTGAGCAGTACTTC.

The genes are TRBV10-3 and TRBJ1-2, with 7 positions matching TRBD1. After removal of 1 base from V and 2 bases from J, the junction contained 4 bases not matched to a gene. Germline CDR1 is ENHRY and CDR2 is SYGVKD. This CDR3 is 15 amino acids long. The CDR3 bases are TGTGCCATCAGTGAGTTCTTGGGACAGAACTATGGCTACACCTTC. Protein: CAISEFLGQNYGYTF.

This clonotype was seen only a few times. The chain recombines TRBV5-1 with TRBJ2-5, with D unclear. This CDR3 comprises 16 residues. Germline V lookup: CDR1 SGHRS, CDR2 YFSETQ. V was shortened by 0 bases and J by 2 bases, with 14 bases between the two germline ends. The CDR3 DNA sequence: TGCGCCAGCAGCTTGGTTGGCGGTCCTAAGCAAGAGACCCAGTACTTC. Its protein product is CASSLVGGPKQETQYF. Filled out from reference TRBV5-1 and TRBJ2-5, the complete variable domain reads KAGVTQTPRYLIKTRGQQVTLSCSPISGHRSVSWYQQTPGQGLQFLFEYFSETQRNKGNFPGRFSGRQFSNSRSEMNVSTLELGDSALYLCASSLVGGPKQETQYFGPGTRLLVL.

This clonotype was seen only a few times. The rearrangement joins TRBV9 to TRBJ2-2, with D tentatively TRBD1 (7 bases). The CDR3 consists of 15 residues. Germline V CDR1 and CDR2: SGDLS, YYNGEE. V gave up 6 bases and J gave up 5 bases, with 17 bases separating them. The CDR3 here is CASTERPGGTGELFF. The CDR3 DNA follows: TGTGCCAGCACCGAGCGCCCAGGGGGGACCGGGGAGCTGTTTTTT.

This clonotype was picked up a small number of times. The genes are TRBV4-3 and TRBJ2-5; no clear D. This CDR3 is built from 15 residues. CDR1 and CDR2 (germline): LGHNA, YSLEER. Trimming pared 0 bases from V and 7 bases from J, leaving 15 bases between. The CDR3 DNA reads as TGCGCCAGCAGCCAAGATTGGTTCTCGAAAGGGACCCAGTACTTC. Encoded protein: CASSQDWFSKGTQYF.

This chain connects TRBV2 to TRBJ1-1; no definite D call. CDR1 is SNHLY and CDR2 is FYNNEI in the germline V gene. V dropped 7 bases and J dropped 1 base, with 10 bases sitting between them. This CDR3 region has 13 residues. CDR3 loop: CASTRNKNTEAFF. The CDR3 nucleotides read TGTGCCAGCACCCGAAACAAGAACACTGAAGCTTTCTTT.

This clonotype was seen more than once but under ten times. The chain couples TRBV7-9 to TRBJ2-3; D ambiguous. Trimming left V 8 bases short and J 2 bases short, with 17 bases between. The V gene's germline CDR1 is SEHNR and CDR2 FQNEAQ (reference sequence). This CDR3 is built from 15 residues. CDR3 loop: CASGTFEANTDTQYF. As DNA, the CDR3 is TGTGCCAGCGGCACGTTCGAAGCGAACACAGATACGCAGTATTTT.

This rearrangement joins TRBV7-2 to TRBJ2-2, with D unresolved. V lost 2 bases and J lost 1, with 11 bases in between. The V gene's germline CDR1 is SGHTA and CDR2 FQGNSA. The length of the CDR3 is 16 residues. The DNA of the CDR3 is TGTGCCAGCAGCTTATTTGGCCCTCGGAACACCGGGGAGCTGTTTTTT. Its protein is CASSLFGPRNTGELFF.

The CDR3 DNA is TGTGCCAGCAGCTTAGCGGAGGCGTCGACTGGAAACACCATATATTTT. It is translated as CASSLAEASTGNTIYF. The chain recombines TRBV7-2 with TRBJ1-3, with D uncertain. Germline V gives CDR1 SGHTA, CDR2 FQGNSA. V lost 0 bases, J lost 2 bases, and 11 bases lay in between. The CDR3 runs to 16 residues.

This chain joins TRBV20-1 and TRBJ2-7; D is unclear. The germline V gene has CDR1 DFQATT and CDR2 SNEGSKA (reference sequence). The CDR3 has 10 amino acids. The germline V and J ends were trimmed by 5 bases and 2 bases, with 4 bases remaining between them. CDR3 nucleotide sequence: TGCAGTGCTCGGACCTACGAGCAGTACTTC. Translation gives CSARTYEQYF.

The chain carries TRBV20-1 and TRBJ1-1; D perhaps matches TRBD1 (5 bases). The V gene lost 1 base and the J gene lost 1 base, with 10 bases spanning the gap. Per germline, CDR1 DFQATT and CDR2 SNEGSKA (reference sequence). The CDR3 is 14 amino acids. The CDR3: CSARVQGTNTEAFF. CDR3 DNA: TGCAGTGCTAGAGTCCAGGGAACGAACACTGAAGCTTTCTTT.

The CDR3 region is CASSYGRPRGRRQPQHF. The CDR3 nucleotides are TGTGCCAGCAGTTACGGGCGACCCAGGGGGCGAAGACAGCCCCAGCATTTT. This chain uses TRBV6-5 with TRBJ1-5; 8 nucleotides agree with TRBD1. This CDR3 contains 17 residues. CDR1 and CDR2 (germline): MNHEY, SVGAGI. J gave up 7 bases and V 2 bases, and 13 bases lay outside the gene matches.

The chain uses TRBV6-5 and TRBJ2-3, with D possibly TRBD1 on 6 matching bases. This CDR3 contains 14 residues. V lost 4 bases, J lost 4 bases, and 12 bases lay in between. CDR1 is MNHEY and CDR2 is SVGAGI in the germline V gene. The CDR3 loop is CASSLDSVPDTQYF. The CDR3, as DNA: TGTGCCAGCAGTTTGGACAGTGTGCCAGATACGCAGTATTTT.

This clonotype has more than one count but fewer than ten. The chain is built from TRBV18 and TRBJ2-5; TRBD1 is a possible D gene (6 bases). The CDR3 contains 12 residues. Germline V lookup: CDR1 KGHSH, CDR2 LQKENI. The V gene lost 8 bases and the J gene lost 4 bases, with 11 bases spanning the gap. This CDR3 reads CASSPGVETQYF. CDR3 bases: TGTGCCAGCAGCCCAGGGGTAGAGACCCAGTACTTC.

Here the CDR3 DNA reads TGTGCCAGCACCGACTCCAGGGCAGAGACCCAGTACTTC. Amino acids: CASTDSRAETQYF. The rearrangement uses TRBV6-2 or TRBV6-3 and TRBJ2-5; a possible D gene is TRBD1 (5 bases). CDR3 length equals 13 residues. The ends were cut back, 7 bases at V and 4 bases at J, with 13 bases in the middle. Germline loops: CDR1 MNHEY, CDR2 SVGEGT.

This clonotype has a handful of counts. The genes are TRBV27 and TRBJ2-5; 13 bases are a match to TRBD2. Looked up from germline, CDR1 is MNHEY and CDR2 is SMNVEV (reference sequence). The CDR3 has 16 residues. The trim removed 7 bases at V and 2 bases at J, leaving 7 bases unmatched. CDR3 region: CASTRSLAGGQETQYF. For the CDR3, the DNA is TGTGCCAGCACCCGCTCACTAGCGGGAGGGCAAGAGACCCAGTACTTC.

The chain links TRBV3-1 to TRBJ2-3; 8 positions agree with TRBD2. This CDR3 spans 16 amino acids. Germline V gene data show CDR1 as LGHDT and CDR2 as YNNKEL (reference sequence). V lost 6 bases, J lost 1 base, and 9 bases stayed unmatched. The chain's CDR3 is CASRDRGGSGTDTQYF. The CDR3 region has the DNA TGTGCCAGCAGAGACCGGGGGGGGTCGGGCACAGATACGCAGTATTTT.

The chain is built from TRBV12-3 or TRBV12-4 and TRBJ2-1, with a weak D call TRBD1 (6 bases). The CDR3 contains 15 residues. The V end was cut by 6 bases, the J end by 9 bases, with 21 bases between. CDR3: CASSKQGRGLGEQFF. The CDR3 nucleotides read TGTGCCAGCAGCAAACAGGGAAGAGGGTTGGGTGAGCAGTTCTTC.

The chain carries TRBV6-5 and TRBJ2-3, with 8 bases matching TRBD2. CDR1 and CDR2 (germline): MNHEY, SVGAGI. The ends lost 2 bases at V and 1 base at J; junction bases unmatched: 5. There are 16 residues in the CDR3. As DNA, the CDR3 is TGTGCCAGCAGTTACGGTAGCGGGAAAGGCACAGATACGCAGTATTTT. Protein product: CASSYGSGKGTDTQYF.

In its sample, this clonotype was seen a few times. The J gene is TRBJ1-3, the V gene TRBV12-3 or TRBV12-4; 7 nucleotides match TRBD1. The V segment lost 3 bases and the J segment 3 bases; nucleotides outside the gene matches: 14. This CDR3 region has 18 residues. The CDR3 reads CASSFRVSGQTIGNTIYF. The CDR3 DNA reads TGTGCCAGCAGTTTCAGGGTCTCGGGACAGACTATTGGAAACACCATATATTTT.

This chain connects TRBV20-1 to TRBJ2-6; tentatively, D is TRBD1 (6 bases). This CDR3 comprises 17 residues. V was cut by 0 bases and J by 3 bases, with 15 bases left in between. Germline-derived CDR1 and CDR2 are DFQATT and SNEGSKA (reference sequence). This CDR3 reads CSARDPYRGSGANVLTF. The CDR3 DNA reads TGCAGTGCTAGAGACCCGTATAGGGGGAGTGGGGCCAACGTCCTGACTTTC.

Remarks on this clonotype: The junction does not match germline at one end; this may be a read error. The V call is TRBV20-1, the J call TRBJ2-3, with 7 bases that match TRBD2. This CDR3 has 14 amino acids. Germline CDR1 DFQATT, CDR2 SNEGSKA (reference sequence). The CDR3 region is CSARKAGSTDSQYF. The CDR3 DNA sequence: TGCAGTGCTAGAAAAGCGGGGAGCACAGATTCGCAGTATTTT.

This chain uses TRBV29-1 with TRBJ2-5, with unresolved D. Germline loops: CDR1 SQVTM, CDR2 ANQGSEA. V lost 4 bases and J lost 4, with 16 bases in between. CDR3 length: 14 amino acids. The CDR3 region is CSVGGVGVGETQYF. The CDR3 DNA is TGCAGCGTTGGTGGGGTAGGTGTGGGAGAGACCCAGTACTTC.

This clonotype was seen only a few times. The gene calls are TRBV20-1 and TRBJ2-7, with 7 bases lining up with TRBD1. CDR3 length: 16 amino acids. The germline V gene encodes CDR1 DFQATT and CDR2 SNEGSKA (reference sequence). J gave up 6 bases and V 2 bases, and 16 bases lay outside the gene matches. The CDR3 sequence: CSARSLTGLGSSEQYF. The CDR3 bases are TGCAGTGCTAGATCCTTGACAGGGCTGGGGTCTTCCGAGCAGTACTTC.

The chain carries TRBV20-1 and TRBJ2-2, with 9 bases that match TRBD2. The germline V gene has CDR1 DFQATT and CDR2 SNEGSKA (reference sequence). The length of the CDR3 is 14 residues. The V gene end was trimmed by 1 base and the J gene end by 7 bases; junction bases not matched to a gene: 4. Written as DNA, the CDR3 is TGCAGTGCTAGAGCCGGACTAGCGATCGGGGAGCTGTTTTTT. This encodes CSARAGLAIGELFF.

V usage is TRBV5-1 and J usage is TRBJ2-1; TRBD2 matches 10 bases. The V and J ends lost 1 base and 3 bases, in that order; junction bases with no gene match: 4. Germline assignment: CDR1 SGHRS and CDR2 YFSETQ. The CDR3 is made up of 16 amino acids. CDR3 protein: CASSLNLAGVYNEQFF. CDR3 bases: TGCGCCAGCAGCTTGAATCTAGCGGGGGTCTACAATGAGCAGTTCTTC.

This clonotype was counted a few times. V is TRBV6-1 and J is TRBJ1-2, with no clear D. The germline V gene has CDR1 MNHNS and CDR2 SASEGT. Trimming pared 0 bases from V and 3 bases from J, leaving 2 bases between. This CDR3 is 12 amino acids long. The CDR3 is CASSEAHYGYTF. The CDR3 DNA follows: TGTGCCAGCAGTGAAGCACACTATGGCTACACCTTC.

This clonotype appeared a few times. The gene calls are TRBV6-1 and TRBJ1-2, with 7 positions matching TRBD1. The CDR3 has 13 residues. The V gene's germline CDR1 is MNHNS and CDR2 SASEGT. V gave up 5 bases and J gave up 5 bases; unmatched junction bases: 5. Here the CDR3 reads CASSQDREYGYTF. The CDR3, as DNA: TGTGCCAGCAGTCAAGACAGGGAATATGGCTACACCTTC.

This chain links TRBV6-1 with TRBJ2-1, with 10 positions matching TRBD1. Germline V gene data show CDR1 as MNHNS and CDR2 as SASEGT. CDR3 length: 14 residues. Trimming took 6 bases from V and 9 from J; bases not matched to a gene: 8. CDR3 residues: CASRIDRGQSEQFF. The CDR3 DNA sequence: TGTGCCAGCAGGATCGACAGGGGGCAGAGTGAGCAGTTCTTC.

The CDR3: CASSQHTGELFF. The CDR3 coding sequence is TGTGCCAGCAGCCAACACACCGGGGAGCTGTTTTTT. This chain connects TRBV14 to TRBJ2-2, with D hard to call. The V gene's germline CDR1 is SGHDN and CDR2 FVKESK. The CDR3 covers 12 residues. V lost 2 bases and J 3 bases, leaving 1 base between the germline ends.

This clonotype was counted only a few times. The rearrangement joins TRBV30 to TRBJ2-3, with 10 bases aligning to TRBD2. The trim removed 2 bases at V and 6 bases at J, leaving 11 bases unmatched. The CDR3 loop spans 16 amino acids. Per germline, CDR1 GTSNPN and CDR2 SVGIG (reference sequence). The CDR3 region has the DNA TGTGCCTGGAGTCCCGGTAGCGGGGGGCCCACGGATACGCAGTATTTT. The encoded protein is CAWSPGSGGPTDTQYF.